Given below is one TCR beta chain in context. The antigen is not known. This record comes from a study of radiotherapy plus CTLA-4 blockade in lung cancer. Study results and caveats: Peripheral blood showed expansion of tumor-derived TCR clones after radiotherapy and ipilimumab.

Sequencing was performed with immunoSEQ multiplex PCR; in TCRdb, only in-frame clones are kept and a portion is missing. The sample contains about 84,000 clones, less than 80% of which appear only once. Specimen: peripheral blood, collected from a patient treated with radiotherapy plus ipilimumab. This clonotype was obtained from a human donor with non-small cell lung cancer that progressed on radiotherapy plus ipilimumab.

CDR3 sequence reads: CASSMGRTENYEQYF. The CDR3 bases are TGTGCCAGCTCTATGGGACGGACCGAGAACTACGAGCAGTACTTC. The rearrangement joins TRBV18 to TRBJ2-7; TRBD1 or TRBD2 may be the D gene (5 bases each). Trimming removed 6 bases at V and 3 bases at J, with 18 bases between. The CDR3 is 15 amino acids. From germline, CDR1 is KGHSH and CDR2 LQKENI.